This paragraph covers one T cell receptor beta chain sequence. The data are from a study of T cell clones after liver transplantation. Overall study: Post-transplant blood was tracked for graft-donor-reactive T cell clones identified in a pre-transplant mixed lymphocyte reaction. Three of the eight recipients were HCV-positive; the rest had non-autoimmune, non-viral transplant indications. Tolerant meant at least one year fully off immunosuppression without liver enzymes above twice normal.

Here immunoSEQ multiplex PCR was the method, and the copy in TCRdb shows in-frame clones only, minus some. The sample carries some 80,000 clones, around 80% recorded once. Germline-derived CDR1 and CDR2 are DFQATT and SNEGSKA (reference sequence). V lost 2 bases and J 6 bases, leaving 7 bases between the germline ends. This CDR3 has 11 amino acids. Source: CD4+ T cells from blood, taken 48 months after liver transplant. The clonotype comes from a human patient who received a liver transplant. The T cells may come from the graft donor. The rearrangement joins TRBV20-1 to TRBJ1-1; no reliable D call. CDR3 sequence: CSARRRPEAFF. The CDR3, as DNA: TGCAGTGCTAGAAGACGGCCTGAAGCTTTCTTT.